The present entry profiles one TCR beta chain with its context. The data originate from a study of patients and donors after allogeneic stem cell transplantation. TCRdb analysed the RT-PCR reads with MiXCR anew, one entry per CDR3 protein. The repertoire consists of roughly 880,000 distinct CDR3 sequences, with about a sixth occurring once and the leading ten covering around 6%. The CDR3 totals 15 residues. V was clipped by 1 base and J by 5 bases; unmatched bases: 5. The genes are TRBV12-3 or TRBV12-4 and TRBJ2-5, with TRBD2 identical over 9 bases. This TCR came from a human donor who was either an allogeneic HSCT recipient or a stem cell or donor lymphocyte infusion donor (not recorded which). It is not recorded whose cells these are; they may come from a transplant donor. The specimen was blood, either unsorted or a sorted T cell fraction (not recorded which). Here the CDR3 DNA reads TGTGCCAGCAGTTTAGGGCGGGGGGGCCTCGAGACCCAGTACTTC. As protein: CASSLGRGGLETQYF.